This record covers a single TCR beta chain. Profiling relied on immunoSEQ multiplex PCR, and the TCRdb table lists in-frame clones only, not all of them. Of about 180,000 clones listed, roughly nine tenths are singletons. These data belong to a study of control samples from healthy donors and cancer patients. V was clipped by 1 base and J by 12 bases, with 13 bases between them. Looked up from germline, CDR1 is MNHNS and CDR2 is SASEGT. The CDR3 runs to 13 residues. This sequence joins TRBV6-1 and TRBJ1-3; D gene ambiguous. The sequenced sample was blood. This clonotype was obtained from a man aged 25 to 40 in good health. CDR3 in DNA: TGTGCCAGCAGTGAAGTAGTCAAGTGGGTCATATATTTT. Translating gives CASSEVVKWVIYF.